The rows below give T cell receptor beta chains drawn from one sample of a study of blood T cell repertoires in COVID-19. Here immunoSEQ multiplex PCR was the method, and the copy in TCRdb shows in-frame clones only, minus some. This table has about 170,000 clones, approximately 85% appearing once. Sequencing was performed on peripheral blood. Every receptor here comes from a man in his 60s who had recovered from COVID-19. Each CDR3 is given with its conserved first and last residue.

v_call: TRBV28
j_call: TRBJ1-4
cdr3_aa: CASSKGGLGEKLFF

v_call: TRBV14
j_call: TRBJ1-2
cdr3_aa: CASSPPNLEGNYGYTF

v_call: TRBV6-6
j_call: TRBJ2-3
cdr3_aa: CASAFQGAPGTDTQYF

v_call: TRBV7-9
j_call: TRBJ2-1
cdr3_aa: CASSLEGGYNEQFF

v_call: TRBV19
j_call: TRBJ1-1
cdr3_aa: CASSGGTGAGTEAFF

v_call: TRBV9
j_call: TRBJ2-3
cdr3_aa: CASQGLATTDTQYF

v_call: TRBV12-3/TRBV12-4
j_call: TRBJ1-1
cdr3_aa: CASSLRGTEAFF

v_call: TRBV6-1
j_call: TRBJ1-5
cdr3_aa: CASSANPGQENQPQHF

v_call: TRBV7-2
j_call: TRBJ1-2
cdr3_aa: CASSLAGGSNYGYTF

v_call: TRBV4-1
j_call: TRBJ1-1
cdr3_aa: CASSQGQWSPEAFF

v_call: TRBV3-1/TRBV3-2
j_call: TRBJ2-7
cdr3_aa: CASMRGSGGEQYF

v_call: TRBV7-7
j_call: TRBJ2-2
cdr3_aa: CASSPGLAGGELFF

v_call: TRBV7-2
j_call: TRBJ2-1
cdr3_aa: CASSLGQGGHNEQFF

v_call: TRBV19
j_call: TRBJ2-1
cdr3_aa: CASSIPGGPGNEQFF

v_call: TRBV30
j_call: TRBJ1-4
cdr3_aa: CAWSVGDRRIF

v_call: TRBV27
j_call: TRBJ2-1
cdr3_aa: CASSLSRQGLYNEQFF

v_call: TRBV19
j_call: TRBJ1-2
cdr3_aa: CASSIGGSGYTF

v_call: TRBV5-4
j_call: TRBJ2-2
cdr3_aa: CASSLAPGQGGTGELFF

v_call: TRBV6-5
j_call: TRBJ1-2
cdr3_aa: CASRPGQGGDYGYTF

v_call: TRBV29-1
j_call: TRBJ1-1
cdr3_aa: CSVCVANTEAFF

v_call: TRBV7-3
j_call: TRBJ1-3
cdr3_aa: CASSPPRRGNTIYF

v_call: TRBV3-1/TRBV3-2
j_call: TRBJ1-1
cdr3_aa: CASSQTGEAFF

v_call: TRBV6-5
j_call: TRBJ2-4
cdr3_aa: CASSYYPGSAKNIQYF

v_call: TRBV6-1
j_call: TRBJ2-3
cdr3_aa: CASSGTSGGQSYTDTQYF

v_call: TRBV30
j_call: TRBJ1-1
cdr3_aa: CAWNRTPGGWTEAFF

v_call: TRBV11-2
j_call: TRBJ1-3
cdr3_aa: CASSSSRDRGLSGNTIYF

v_call: TRBV11-2
j_call: TRBJ1-4
cdr3_aa: CASSLRTATNEKLFF

v_call: TRBV4-3
j_call: TRBJ1-1
cdr3_aa: CASSQDPEGADTEAFF

v_call: TRBV7-3
j_call: TRBJ1-1
cdr3_aa: CASSLGHGYTEAFF

v_call: TRBV7-6
j_call: TRBJ2-1
cdr3_aa: CASSLAAGAMAYNEQFF

v_call: TRBV11-3
j_call: TRBJ2-1
cdr3_aa: CASSTGLTAYNEQFF

v_call: TRBV5-1
j_call: TRBJ2-2
cdr3_aa: CASSWQGVPNTGELFF

v_call: TRBV15
j_call: TRBJ2-5
cdr3_aa: CATSTRGNWETQYF

v_call: TRBV5-1
j_call: TRBJ2-3
cdr3_aa: CASSYRRAGGTDTQYF

v_call: TRBV7-8
j_call: TRBJ2-3
cdr3_aa: CASSLQGGLTLGTQYF

v_call: TRBV3-1/TRBV3-2
j_call: TRBJ2-5
cdr3_aa: CASRRLGSGLAGGETQYF

v_call: TRBV7-3
j_call: TRBJ2-3
cdr3_aa: CASSLGLAPGSDTQYF

v_call: TRBV6-5
j_call: TRBJ1-1
cdr3_aa: CASSYVPGIPNTEAFF

v_call: TRBV18
j_call: TRBJ2-6
cdr3_aa: CASSLNPGQLVGANVLTF

v_call: TRBV19
j_call: TRBJ1-1
cdr3_aa: CASTITRDTEAFF

v_call: TRBV9
j_call: TRBJ2-6
cdr3_aa: CASSGYRVVTGANVLTF

v_call: TRBV4-1
j_call: TRBJ2-1
cdr3_aa: CASSQDHSSNEQFF

v_call: TRBV7-2
j_call: TRBJ2-1
cdr3_aa: CASSTHLAASYNEQFF

v_call: TRBV19
j_call: TRBJ1-3
cdr3_aa: CATKGQSSGNTIYF

v_call: TRBV14
j_call: TRBJ1-4
cdr3_aa: CASSQFMGTGEKLFF

v_call: TRBV28
j_call: TRBJ2-3
cdr3_aa: CASSAPGQKRGDTQYF

v_call: TRBV29-1
j_call: TRBJ2-3
cdr3_aa: CSVDRDTQYF

v_call: TRBV6-6
j_call: TRBJ1-5
cdr3_aa: CASQTQLNQPQHF

v_call: TRBV7-9
j_call: TRBJ2-3
cdr3_aa: CASSQSGVTDTQYF

v_call: TRBV5-4
j_call: TRBJ1-1
cdr3_aa: CASSPGGQGMNTEAFF

v_call: TRBV19
j_call: TRBJ1-3
cdr3_aa: CASSLRTGSSGNTIYF

v_call: TRBV9
j_call: TRBJ2-1
cdr3_aa: CASSVNDRTNEQFF